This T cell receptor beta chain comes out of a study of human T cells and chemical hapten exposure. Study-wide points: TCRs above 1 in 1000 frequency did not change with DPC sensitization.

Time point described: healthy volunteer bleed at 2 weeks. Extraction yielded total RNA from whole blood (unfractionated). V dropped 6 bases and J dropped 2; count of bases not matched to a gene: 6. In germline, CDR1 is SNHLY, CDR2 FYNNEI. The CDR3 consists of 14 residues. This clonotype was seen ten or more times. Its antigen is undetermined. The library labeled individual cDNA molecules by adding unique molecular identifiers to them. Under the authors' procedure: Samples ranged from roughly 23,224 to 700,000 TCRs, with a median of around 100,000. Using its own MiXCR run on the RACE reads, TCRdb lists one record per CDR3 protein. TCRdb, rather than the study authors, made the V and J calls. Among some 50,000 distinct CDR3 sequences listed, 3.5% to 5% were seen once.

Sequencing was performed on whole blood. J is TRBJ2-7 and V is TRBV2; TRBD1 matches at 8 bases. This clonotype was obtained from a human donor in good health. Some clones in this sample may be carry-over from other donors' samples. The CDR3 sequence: CASRRTGQPYEQYF. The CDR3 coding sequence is TGTGCCAGCAGGAGGACAGGGCAACCCTACGAGCAGTACTTC.